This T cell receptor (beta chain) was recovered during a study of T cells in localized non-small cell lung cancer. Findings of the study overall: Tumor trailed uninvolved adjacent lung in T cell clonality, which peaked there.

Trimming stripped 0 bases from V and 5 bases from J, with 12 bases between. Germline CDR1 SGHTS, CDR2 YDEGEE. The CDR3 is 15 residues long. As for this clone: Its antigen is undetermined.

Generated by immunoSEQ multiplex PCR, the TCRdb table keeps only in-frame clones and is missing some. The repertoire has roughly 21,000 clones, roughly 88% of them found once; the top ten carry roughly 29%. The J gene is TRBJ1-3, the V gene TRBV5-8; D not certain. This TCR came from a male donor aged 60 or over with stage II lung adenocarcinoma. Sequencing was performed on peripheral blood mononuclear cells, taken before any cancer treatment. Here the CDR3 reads CASSLESGRRNTIYF. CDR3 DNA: TGTGCCAGCAGCTTGGAAAGCGGCAGACGAAACACCATATATTTT.